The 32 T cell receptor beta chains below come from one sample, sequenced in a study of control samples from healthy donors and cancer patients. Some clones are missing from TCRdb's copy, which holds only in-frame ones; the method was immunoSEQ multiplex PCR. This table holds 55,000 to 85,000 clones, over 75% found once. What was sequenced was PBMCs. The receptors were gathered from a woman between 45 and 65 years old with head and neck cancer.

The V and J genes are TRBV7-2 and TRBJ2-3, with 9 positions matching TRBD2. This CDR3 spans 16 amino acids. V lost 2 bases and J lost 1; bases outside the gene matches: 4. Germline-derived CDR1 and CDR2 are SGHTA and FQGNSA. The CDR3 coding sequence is TGTGCCAGCAGCTTACTGAGCGGGGGGCGCACAGATACGCAGTATTTT. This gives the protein CASSLLSGGRTDTQYF.

CDR3 nucleotide sequence: TGTGCCAGCAGCCAAGACCCCGATAGCAATCAGCCCCAGCATTTT. Amino acid sequence: CASSQDPDSNQPQHF. This rearrangement joins TRBV3-1 (or the pseudogene TRBV3-2) to TRBJ1-5; D not resolved. The CDR3 extends over 15 amino acids. Trimming shortened V by 0 bases and J by 0 bases, and 6 bases separated the two germline ends. Germline V gene lookup returns CDR1 LGHDT and CDR2 YNNKEL (reference sequence).

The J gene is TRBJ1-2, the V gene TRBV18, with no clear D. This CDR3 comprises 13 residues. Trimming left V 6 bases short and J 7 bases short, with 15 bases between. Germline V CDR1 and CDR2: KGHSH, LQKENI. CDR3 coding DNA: TGTGCCAGCTCCATGGTTGCGGCGACTGGCTACACCTTC. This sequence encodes CASSMVAATGYTF.

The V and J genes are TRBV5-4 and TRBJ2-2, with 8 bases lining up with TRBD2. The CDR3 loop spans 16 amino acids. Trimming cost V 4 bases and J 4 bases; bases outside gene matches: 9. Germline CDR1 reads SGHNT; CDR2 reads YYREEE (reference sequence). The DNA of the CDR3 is TGTGCCAGCAGCCCCTCGGGGGGGATGGGCACCGGGGAGCTGTTTTTT. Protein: CASSPSGGMGTGELFF.

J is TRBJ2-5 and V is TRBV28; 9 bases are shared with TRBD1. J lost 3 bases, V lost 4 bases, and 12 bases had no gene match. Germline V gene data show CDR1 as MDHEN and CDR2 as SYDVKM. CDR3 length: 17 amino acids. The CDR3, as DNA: TGTGCCAGCAGTTATTTCCCCGGGACAGGGACCAAAGAGACCCAGTACTTC. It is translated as CASSYFPGTGTKETQYF.

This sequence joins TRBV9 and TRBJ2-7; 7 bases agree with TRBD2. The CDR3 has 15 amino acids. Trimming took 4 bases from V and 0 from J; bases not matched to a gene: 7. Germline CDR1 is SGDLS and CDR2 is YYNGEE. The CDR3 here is CASSSTGTNSYEQYF. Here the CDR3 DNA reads TGTGCCAGCAGCTCTACTGGGACTAACTCCTACGAGCAGTACTTC.

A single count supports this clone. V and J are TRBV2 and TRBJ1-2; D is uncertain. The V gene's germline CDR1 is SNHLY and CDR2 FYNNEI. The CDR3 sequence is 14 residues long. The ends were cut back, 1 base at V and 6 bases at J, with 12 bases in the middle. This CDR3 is CASSEGIRNNGYTF. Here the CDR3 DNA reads TGTGCCAGCAGTGAAGGAATTCGAAACAATGGCTACACCTTC.

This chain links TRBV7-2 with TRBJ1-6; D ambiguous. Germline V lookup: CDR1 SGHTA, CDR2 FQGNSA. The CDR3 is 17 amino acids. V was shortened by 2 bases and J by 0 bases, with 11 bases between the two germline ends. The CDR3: CASSLMTASSYNSPLHF. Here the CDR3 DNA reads TGTGCCAGCAGCTTAATGACGGCGAGCTCCTATAATTCACCCCTCCACTTT.

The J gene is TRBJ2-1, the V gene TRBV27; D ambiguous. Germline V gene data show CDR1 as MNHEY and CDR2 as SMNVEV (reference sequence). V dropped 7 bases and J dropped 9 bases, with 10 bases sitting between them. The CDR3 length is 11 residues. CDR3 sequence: CASTLGGEQFF. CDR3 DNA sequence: TGTGCCAGCACCCTAGGCGGTGAGCAGTTCTTC.

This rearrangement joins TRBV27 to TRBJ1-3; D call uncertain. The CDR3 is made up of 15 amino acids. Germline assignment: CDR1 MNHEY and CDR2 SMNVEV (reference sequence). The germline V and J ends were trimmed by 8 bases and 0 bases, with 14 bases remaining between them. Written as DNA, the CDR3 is TGTGCCAGCGCCCCTTGGCCAAGCTCTGGAAACACCATATATTTT. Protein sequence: CASAPWPSSGNTIYF.

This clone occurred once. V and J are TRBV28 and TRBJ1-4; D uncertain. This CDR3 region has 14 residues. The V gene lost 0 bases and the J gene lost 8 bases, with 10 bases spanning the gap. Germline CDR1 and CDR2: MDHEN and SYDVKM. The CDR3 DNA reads TGTGCCAGCAGTTTATGGAGGGAGGGCGAAAAACTGTTTTTT. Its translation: CASSLWREGEKLFF.

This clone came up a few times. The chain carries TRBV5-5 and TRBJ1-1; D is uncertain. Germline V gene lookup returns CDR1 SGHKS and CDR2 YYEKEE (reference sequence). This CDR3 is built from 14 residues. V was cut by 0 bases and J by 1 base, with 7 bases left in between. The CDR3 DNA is TGTGCCAGCAGCTTGGTTGTTTGGAACACTGAAGCTTTCTTT. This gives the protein CASSLVVWNTEAFF. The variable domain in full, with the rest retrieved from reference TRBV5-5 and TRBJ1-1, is DAGVTQSPTHLIKTRGQQVTLRCSPISGHKSVSWYQQVLGQGPQFIFQYYEKEERGRGNFPDRFSARQFPNYSSELNVNALLLGDSALYLCASSLVVWNTEAFFGQGTRLTVV.

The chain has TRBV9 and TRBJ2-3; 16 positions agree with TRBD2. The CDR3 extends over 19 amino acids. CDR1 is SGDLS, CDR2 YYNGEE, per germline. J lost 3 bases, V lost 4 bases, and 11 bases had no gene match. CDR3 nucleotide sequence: TGTGCCAGCAGCCCGACCGGGACTAGCGGGGGGGCATCAACAGATACGCAGTATTTT. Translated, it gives CASSPTGTSGGASTDTQYF.

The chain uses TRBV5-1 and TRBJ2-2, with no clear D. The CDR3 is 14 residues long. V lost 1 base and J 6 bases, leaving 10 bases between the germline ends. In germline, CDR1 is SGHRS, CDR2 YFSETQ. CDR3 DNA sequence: TGCGCCAGCAGCTTGTCCAATAAAGCCGGGGAGCTGTTTTTT. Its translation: CASSLSNKAGELFF.

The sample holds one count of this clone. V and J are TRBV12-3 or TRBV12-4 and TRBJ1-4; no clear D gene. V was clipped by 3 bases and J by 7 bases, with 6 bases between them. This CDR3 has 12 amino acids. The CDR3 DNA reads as TGTGCCAGCAGTTTCAGGCCTGAAAAACTGTTTTTT. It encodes CASSFRPEKLFF.

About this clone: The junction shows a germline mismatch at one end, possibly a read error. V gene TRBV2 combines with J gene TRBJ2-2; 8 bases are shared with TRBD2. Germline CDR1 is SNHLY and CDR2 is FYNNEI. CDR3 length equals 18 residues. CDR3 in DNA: TGTGCCCGCAGCCCGGGGGGGGGTTGGTCTCGTGGCACCGGGGAGCTGTTTTTT. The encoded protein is CARSPGGGWSRGTGELFF.

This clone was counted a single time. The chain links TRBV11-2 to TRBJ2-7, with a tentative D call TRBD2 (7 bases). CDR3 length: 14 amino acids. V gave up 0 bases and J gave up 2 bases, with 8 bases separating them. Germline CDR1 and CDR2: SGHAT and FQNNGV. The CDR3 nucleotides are TGTGCCAGCAGCTTAGAGGGGGGGCCCTACGAGCAGTACTTC. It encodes CASSLEGGPYEQYF.

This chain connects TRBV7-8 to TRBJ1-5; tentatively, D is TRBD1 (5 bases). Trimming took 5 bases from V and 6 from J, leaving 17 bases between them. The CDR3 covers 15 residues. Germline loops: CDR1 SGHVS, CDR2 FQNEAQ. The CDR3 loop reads CASSSPGPGTQPQHF. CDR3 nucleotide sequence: TGTGCCAGCAGCAGCCCAGGTCCCGGGACTCAGCCCCAGCATTTT.

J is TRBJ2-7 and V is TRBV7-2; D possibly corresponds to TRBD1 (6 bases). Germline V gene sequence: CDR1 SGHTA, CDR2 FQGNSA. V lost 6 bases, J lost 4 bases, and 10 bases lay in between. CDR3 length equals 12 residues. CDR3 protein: CASRDRTYEQYF. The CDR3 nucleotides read TGTGCCAGCAGGGACAGAACTTACGAGCAGTACTTC.

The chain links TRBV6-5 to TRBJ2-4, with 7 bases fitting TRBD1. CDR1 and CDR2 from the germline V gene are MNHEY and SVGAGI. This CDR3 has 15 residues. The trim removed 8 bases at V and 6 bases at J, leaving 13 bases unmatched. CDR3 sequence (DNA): TGTGCCAGCTTGGACAGGTCGCAAGGGGGAAACATTCAGTACTTC. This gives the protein CASLDRSQGGNIQYF.

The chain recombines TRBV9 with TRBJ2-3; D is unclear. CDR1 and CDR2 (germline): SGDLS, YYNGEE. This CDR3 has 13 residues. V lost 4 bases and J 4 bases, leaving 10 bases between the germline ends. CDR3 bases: TGTGCCAGCAGCTCCCAGCATGCAGATACGCAGTATTTT. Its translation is CASSSQHADTQYF.

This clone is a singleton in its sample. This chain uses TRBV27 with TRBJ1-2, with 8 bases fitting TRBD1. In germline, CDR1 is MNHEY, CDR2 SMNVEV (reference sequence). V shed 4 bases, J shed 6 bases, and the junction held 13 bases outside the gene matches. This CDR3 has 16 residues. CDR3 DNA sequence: TGTGCCAGCAGTTATCTAACAGGGGGATACTCGGATGGCTACACCTTC. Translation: CASSYLTGGYSDGYTF.

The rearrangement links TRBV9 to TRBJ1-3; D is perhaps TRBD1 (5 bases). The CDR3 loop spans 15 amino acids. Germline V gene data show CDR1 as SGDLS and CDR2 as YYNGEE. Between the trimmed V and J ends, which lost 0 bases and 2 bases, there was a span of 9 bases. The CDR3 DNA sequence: TGTGCCAGCAGCGTAGGAAGGGGCACTGGAAACACCATATATTTT. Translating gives CASSVGRGTGNTIYF.

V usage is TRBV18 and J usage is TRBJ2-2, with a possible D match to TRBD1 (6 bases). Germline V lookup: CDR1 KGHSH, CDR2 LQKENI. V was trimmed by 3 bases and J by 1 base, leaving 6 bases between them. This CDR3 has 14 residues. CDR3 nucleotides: TGTGCCAGCTCACCGGGACAGAACACCGGGGAGCTGTTTTTT. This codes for CASSPGQNTGELFF. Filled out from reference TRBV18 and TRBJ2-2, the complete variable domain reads NAGVMQNPRHLVRRRGQEARLRCSPMKGHSHVYWYRQLPEEGLKFMVYLQKENIIDESGMPKERFSAEFPKEGPSILRIQQVVRGDSAAYFCASSPGQNTGELFFGEGSRLTVL.

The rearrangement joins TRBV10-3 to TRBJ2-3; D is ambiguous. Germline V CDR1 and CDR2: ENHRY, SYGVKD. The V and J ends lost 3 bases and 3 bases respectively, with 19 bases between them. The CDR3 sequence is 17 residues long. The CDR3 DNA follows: TGTGCCATCAGTGAACCTACCCACCCGGTGGGGACAGATACGCAGTATTTT. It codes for CAISEPTHPVGTDTQYF.

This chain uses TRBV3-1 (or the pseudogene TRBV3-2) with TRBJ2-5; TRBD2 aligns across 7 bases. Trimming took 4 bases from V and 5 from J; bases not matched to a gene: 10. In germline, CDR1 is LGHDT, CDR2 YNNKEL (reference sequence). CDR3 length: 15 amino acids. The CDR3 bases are TGTGCCAGCAGCCCGGGGAGGGCGCCATCCGAGACCCAGTACTTC. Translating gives CASSPGRAPSETQYF.

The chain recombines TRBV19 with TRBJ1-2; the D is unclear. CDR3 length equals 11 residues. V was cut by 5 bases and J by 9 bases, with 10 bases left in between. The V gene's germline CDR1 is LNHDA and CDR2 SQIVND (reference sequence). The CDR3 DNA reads TGTGCCAGTAGTCAGGCGATCAGCTACACCTTC. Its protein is CASSQAISYTF.

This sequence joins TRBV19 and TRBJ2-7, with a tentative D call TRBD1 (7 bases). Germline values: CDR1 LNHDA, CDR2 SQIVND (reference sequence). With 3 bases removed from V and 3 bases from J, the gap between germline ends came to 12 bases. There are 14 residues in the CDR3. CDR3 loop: CASSMAGGLYEQYF. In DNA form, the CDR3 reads TGTGCCAGTAGTATGGCAGGGGGGCTCTACGAGCAGTACTTC.

This CDR3 reads CASSSNQPQHF. CDR3 in DNA: TGTGCCAGTTCAAGCAATCAGCCCCAGCATTTT. V gene TRBV6-5 combines with J gene TRBJ1-5; unclear D gene. Germline V CDR1 and CDR2: MNHEY, SVGAGI. This CDR3 region has 11 residues. V gave up 9 bases and J gave up 1 base, with 4 bases separating them.

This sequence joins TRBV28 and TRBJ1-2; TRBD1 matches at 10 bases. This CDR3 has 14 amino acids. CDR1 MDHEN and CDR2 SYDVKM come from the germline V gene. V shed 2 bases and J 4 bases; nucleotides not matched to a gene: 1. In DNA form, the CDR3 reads TGTGCCAGCAGTTTAGGACAGGGGGTCTATGGCTACACCTTC. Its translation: CASSLGQGVYGYTF.

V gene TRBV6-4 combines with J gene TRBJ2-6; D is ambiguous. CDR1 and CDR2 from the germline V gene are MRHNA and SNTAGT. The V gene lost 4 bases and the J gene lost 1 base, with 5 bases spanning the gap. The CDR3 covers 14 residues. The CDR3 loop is CASSGESGANVLTF. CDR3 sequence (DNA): TGTGCCAGCAGTGGGGAATCTGGGGCCAACGTCCTGACTTTC.

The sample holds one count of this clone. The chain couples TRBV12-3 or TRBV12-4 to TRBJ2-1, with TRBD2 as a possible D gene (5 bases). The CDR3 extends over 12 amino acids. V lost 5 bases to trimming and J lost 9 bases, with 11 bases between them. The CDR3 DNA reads TGTGCCAGCAGTCTAGACGGGGTTGAGCAGTTCTTC. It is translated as CASSLDGVEQFF.